The subject of this entry is one T cell receptor (beta chain). The data were taken from a study of cytomegalovirus exposure and HLA in healthy donors. Sequencing used immunoSEQ multiplex PCR; TCRdb keeps in-frame clones, though not all of them. Among 100,000 to 150,000 clones listed, around nine tenths were seen once. This TCR came from a woman younger than 35 in good health and CMV-seronegative. The specimen was PBMCs.

CDR3 nucleotide sequence: TGTGCCAGCGTAGGGCTAGCGGGTTTGGTCTACGAGCAGTACTTC. Encoded protein: CASVGLAGLVYEQYF. This chain uses TRBV6-1 with TRBJ2-7, with 8 bases fitting TRBD2. After removal of 8 bases from V and 3 bases from J, the junction contained 12 bases not matched to a gene. The CDR3 sequence is 15 residues long. Germline V gene data show CDR1 as MNHNS and CDR2 as SASEGT.